Given below is one T cell receptor (beta chain) in context. Its antigen is unknown. Amplification used 60 Vbeta primers and 13 Jbeta primers. Measured with immunoSEQ multiplex PCR; TCRdb has only the in-frame clones, and not every one. The table lists around 230,000 clones, over 75% of them singletons. The sample is drawn from a study of cytomegalovirus exposure and HLA in healthy donors. Study results and caveats: According to an earlier analysis, most TCR beta V segments yielded productive rearrangements about 87% or about 30% of the time.

The sequencing input was PBMCs. This TCR was recovered from a boy aged 5-17 years in good health and CMV-seronegative.

The CDR3 loop reads CASSPTSGRADTQYF. The CDR3 DNA sequence: TGTGCCAGCTCACCAACTAGCGGGAGGGCAGATACGCAGTATTTT. J is TRBJ2-3 and V is TRBV18, with 13 nucleotides matching TRBD2. This CDR3 region has 15 residues. The V segment lost 2 bases and the J segment 4 bases; nucleotides outside the gene matches: 0. Germline lookup yields CDR1 KGHSH and CDR2 LQKENI.